The source of this T cell receptor (beta chain) is a study of blood T cell repertoires in COVID-19. Sequenced by immunoSEQ multiplex PCR; TCRdb stores in-frame clones only, minus some. The sample lists about 83,000 clones, roughly 88% seen once, with around 7.8% in the top ten. Germline V lookup: CDR1 MNHEY, CDR2 SMNVEV (reference sequence). This CDR3 region has 14 residues. V lost 5 bases and J lost 2, with 12 bases in between. The sample consisted of peripheral blood. The sequence derives from a man between 45 and 60 years old with active COVID-19. The chain uses TRBV27 and TRBJ1-1; D is ambiguous. CDR3 amino acids: CASSIRHLNTEAFF. DNA for the CDR3: TGTGCCAGCAGTATACGTCACCTAAACACTGAAGCTTTCTTT.